The 6 T cell receptor beta chains reported below all come from one sample, sequenced in a study of PD-1 blockade in classical Hodgkin lymphoma. Generated by immunoSEQ multiplex PCR, the TCRdb table keeps only in-frame clones and is missing some. The repertoire holds about 90,000 clones, with 75% to 90% as singletons. Every one of the patients relapsed after autologous stem cell transplantation (brentuximab vedotin exposure was variable). Sequenced material: peripheral blood mononuclear cells (PBMCs), taken before the second cycle of nivolumab. These receptors were taken from a human donor with classical Hodgkin lymphoma.

Only one count was recorded for this clone. V gene TRBV5-4 combines with J gene TRBJ2-2; TRBD2 agrees at 10 bases. V gave up 0 bases and J gave up 7 bases; unmatched junction bases: 9. CDR3 size: 17 residues. Germline loops: CDR1 SGHNT, CDR2 YYREEE (reference sequence). The DNA for the CDR3 is TGTGCCAGCAGCTTGGGGACCGGGACTAGCGTCCTCGGGGAGCTGTTTTTT. Translated: CASSLGTGTSVLGELFF.

The J gene is TRBJ2-7, the V gene TRBV6-1, with 8 bases fitting TRBD1. The CDR3 has 14 residues. Germline loops: CDR1 MNHNS, CDR2 SASEGT. The V gene end was trimmed by 6 bases and the J gene end by 3 bases; junction bases not matched to a gene: 7. CDR3 coding DNA: TGTGCCAGCAGGACCGGGACAGGCTACTACGAGCAGTACTTC. Protein: CASRTGTGYYEQYF.

V is TRBV5-5 and J is TRBJ2-7; 7 bases are shared with TRBD2. The CDR3 consists of 13 residues. V was clipped by 3 bases and J by 2 bases; unmatched bases: 2. Germline lookup yields CDR1 SGHKS and CDR2 YYEKEE (reference sequence). The CDR3 sequence is CASSWGGTYEQYF. As DNA, the CDR3 is TGTGCCAGCAGCTGGGGGGGAACCTACGAGCAGTACTTC.

J is TRBJ2-1 and V is TRBV9; D possibly corresponds to TRBD2 (6 bases). This CDR3 region has 13 residues. Germline CDR1 reads SGDLS; CDR2 reads YYNGEE. Trimming removed 1 base from V and 6 bases from J, with 8 bases in between. The CDR3 DNA is TGTGCCAGCAGCGTACTAGCGAGCAATGAGCAGTTCTTC. The encoded protein is CASSVLASNEQFF.

The gene calls are TRBV7-9 and TRBJ1-6; 7 bases are a match to TRBD1. J lost 10 bases, V lost 4 bases, and 10 bases had no gene match. Germline values: CDR1 SEHNR, CDR2 FQNEAQ (reference sequence). The CDR3 extends over 15 amino acids. The CDR3 DNA reads as TGTGCCAGCAGCTCTACTGACAGGGACTACTCACCCCTCCACTTT. It translates to CASSSTDRDYSPLHF.

This clone has only one observation. The chain couples TRBV6-6 to TRBJ2-6; D gene unclear. The germline gives CDR1 MNHNY, CDR2 SVGAGI (reference sequence). This CDR3 has 14 amino acids. Between the trimmed V and J ends, which lost 5 bases and 0 bases, there was a span of 5 bases. This CDR3 reads CASSHSSGANVLTF. The CDR3 DNA is TGTGCCAGCAGTCACAGCTCTGGGGCCAACGTCCTGACTTTC.